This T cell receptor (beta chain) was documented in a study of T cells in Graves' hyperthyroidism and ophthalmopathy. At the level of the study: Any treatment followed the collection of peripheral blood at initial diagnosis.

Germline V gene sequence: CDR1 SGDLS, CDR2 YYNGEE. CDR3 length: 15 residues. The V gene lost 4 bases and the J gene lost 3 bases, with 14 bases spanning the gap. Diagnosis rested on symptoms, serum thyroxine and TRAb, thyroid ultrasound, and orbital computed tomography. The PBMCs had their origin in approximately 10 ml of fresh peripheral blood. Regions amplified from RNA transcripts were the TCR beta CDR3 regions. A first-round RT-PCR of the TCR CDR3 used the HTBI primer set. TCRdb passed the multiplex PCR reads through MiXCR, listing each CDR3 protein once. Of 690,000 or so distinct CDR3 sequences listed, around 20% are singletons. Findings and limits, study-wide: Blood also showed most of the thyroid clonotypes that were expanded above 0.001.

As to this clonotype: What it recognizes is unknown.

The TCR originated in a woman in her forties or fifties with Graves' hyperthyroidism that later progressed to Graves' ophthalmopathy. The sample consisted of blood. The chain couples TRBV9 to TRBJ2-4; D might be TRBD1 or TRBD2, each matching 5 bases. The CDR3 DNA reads TGTGCCAGCAGCCCCTACATTGGGGGCAAAAACATTCAGTACTTC. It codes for CASSPYIGGKNIQYF.